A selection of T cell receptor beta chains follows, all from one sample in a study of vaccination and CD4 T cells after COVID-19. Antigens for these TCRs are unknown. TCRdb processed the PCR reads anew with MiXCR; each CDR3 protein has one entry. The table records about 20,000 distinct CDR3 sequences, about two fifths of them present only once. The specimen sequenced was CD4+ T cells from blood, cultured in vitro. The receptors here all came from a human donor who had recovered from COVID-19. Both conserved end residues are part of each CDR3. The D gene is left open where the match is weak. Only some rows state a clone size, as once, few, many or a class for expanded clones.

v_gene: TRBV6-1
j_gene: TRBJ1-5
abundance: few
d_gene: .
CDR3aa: CASSEASVENQPQHF
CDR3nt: TGTGCCAGCAGTGAAGCCTCGGTGGAAAATCAGCCCCAGCATTTT

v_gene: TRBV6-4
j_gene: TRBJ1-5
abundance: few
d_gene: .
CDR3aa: CASSDSRRGGLDQPQHF
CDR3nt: TGTGCCAGCAGTGACTCGAGGCGGGGGGGATTAGATCAGCCCCAGCATTTT

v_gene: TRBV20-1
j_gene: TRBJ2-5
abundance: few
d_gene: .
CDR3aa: CSARRAGLRETQYF
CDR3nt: TGCAGTGCTAGACGGGCAGGGCTTCGAGAGACCCAGTACTTC

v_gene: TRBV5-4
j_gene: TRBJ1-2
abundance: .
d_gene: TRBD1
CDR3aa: CASSGGTGANPNYGYTF
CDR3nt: TGTGCCAGCAGCGGTGGGACAGGGGCGAACCCTAACTATGGCTACACCTTC

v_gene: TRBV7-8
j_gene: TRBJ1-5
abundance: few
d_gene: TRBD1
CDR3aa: CASSLFGVVGQGGNQPQHF
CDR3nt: TGTGCCAGCAGCTTATTCGGCGTTGTGGGACAGGGTGGAAATCAGCCCCAGCATTTT

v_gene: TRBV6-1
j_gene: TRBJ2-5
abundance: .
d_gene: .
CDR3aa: CASSDSSMGETQYF
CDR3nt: TGTGCCAGCAGTGATTCATCAATGGGGGAGACCCAGTACTTC

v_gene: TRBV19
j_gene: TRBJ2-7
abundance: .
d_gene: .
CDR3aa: CASSGAARALSYEQYF
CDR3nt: TGTGCCAGTAGTGGGGCCGCCAGGGCGCTCTCCTACGAGCAGTACTTC

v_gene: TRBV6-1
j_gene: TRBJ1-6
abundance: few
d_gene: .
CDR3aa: CASSEAPNSPLHF
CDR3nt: TGTGCCAGCAGTGAGGCCCCCAATTCACCCCTCCACTTT

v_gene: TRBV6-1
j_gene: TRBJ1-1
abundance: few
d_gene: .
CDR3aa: CASRPPGGTEAFF
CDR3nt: TGTGCCAGCAGGCCCCCGGGGGGGACTGAAGCTTTCTTT

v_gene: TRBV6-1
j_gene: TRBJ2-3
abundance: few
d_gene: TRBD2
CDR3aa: CASSGPSGSTDTQYF
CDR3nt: TGTGCCAGCAGCGGTCCTAGCGGGAGCACAGATACGCAGTATTTT

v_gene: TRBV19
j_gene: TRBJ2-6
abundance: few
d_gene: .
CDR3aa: CASSKSSGLSGANVLTF
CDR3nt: TGTGCCAGTAGTAAATCCTCGGGGCTTAGTGGGGCCAACGTCCTGACTTTC

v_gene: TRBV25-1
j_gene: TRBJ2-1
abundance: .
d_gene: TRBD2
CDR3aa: CASGGWGLGTDEQFF
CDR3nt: TGTGCCAGCGGAGGGTGGGGACTAGGCACCGATGAGCAGTTCTTC

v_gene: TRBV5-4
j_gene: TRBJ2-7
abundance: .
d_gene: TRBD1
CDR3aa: CASSPQGVVNEQYF
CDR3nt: TGTGCCAGCAGCCCTCAGGGGGTGGTCAACGAGCAGTACTTC

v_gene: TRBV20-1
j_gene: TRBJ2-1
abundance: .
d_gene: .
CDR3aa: CSARAERSYNEQFF
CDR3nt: TGCAGTGCTAGAGCTGAACGCTCCTACAATGAGCAGTTCTTC

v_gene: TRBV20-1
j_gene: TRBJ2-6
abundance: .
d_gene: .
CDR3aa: CSASPQGSGANVLTF
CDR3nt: TGCAGTGCTAGTCCCCAAGGCTCTGGGGCCAACGTCCTGACTTTC

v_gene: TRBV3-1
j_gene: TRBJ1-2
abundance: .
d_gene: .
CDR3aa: CASSQGGVRNYGYTF
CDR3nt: TGTGCCAGCAGCCAAGGGGGGGTTCGGAACTATGGCTACACCTTC

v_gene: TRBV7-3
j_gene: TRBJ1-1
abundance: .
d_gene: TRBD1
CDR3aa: CASSPNGQEEAFF
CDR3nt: TGTGCCAGCAGCCCAAATGGACAGGAAGAAGCTTTCTTT

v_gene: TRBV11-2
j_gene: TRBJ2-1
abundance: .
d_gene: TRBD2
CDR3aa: CANSLTGGSYNEQFF
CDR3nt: TGTGCCAACAGCTTAACGGGGGGTTCCTACAATGAGCAGTTCTTC

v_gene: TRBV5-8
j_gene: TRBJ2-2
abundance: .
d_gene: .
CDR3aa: CASSSGTDWNTGELFF
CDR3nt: TGTGCCAGCAGCTCAGGGACTGATTGGAACACCGGGGAGCTGTTTTTT

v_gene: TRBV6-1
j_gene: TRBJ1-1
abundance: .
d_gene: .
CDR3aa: CASKRDRADDKGEAFF
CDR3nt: TGTGCCAGCAAGAGAGACAGAGCCGATGATAAAGGTGAAGCTTTCTTT

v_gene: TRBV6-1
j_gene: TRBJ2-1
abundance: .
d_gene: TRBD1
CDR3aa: CASSLGQGVSSYNEQFF
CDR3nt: TGTGCCAGCAGTCTTGGACAGGGTGTGAGCTCCTACAATGAGCAGTTCTTC

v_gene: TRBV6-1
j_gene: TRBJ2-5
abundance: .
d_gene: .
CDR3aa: CASCRGTAGETQYF
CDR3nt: TGTGCCAGCTGTAGGGGGACTGCAGGGGAGACCCAGTACTTC

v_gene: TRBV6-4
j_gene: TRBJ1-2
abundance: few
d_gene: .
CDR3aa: CASSVGPDYGYTF
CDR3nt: TGTGCCAGCAGTGTGGGACCGGACTATGGCTACACCTTC